Listed here are 10 T cell receptor beta chains from one sample, sequenced in a study of blood T cells in healthy people across ages. With a J-beta primer mix and a sample-barcoded 5' primer, a second PCR ran about 7 to 12 cycles. From the 5' RACE reads, TCRdb called clonotypes with MiXCR, one entry per CDR3 protein. The sample includes around 1.5 million distinct CDR3 sequences, about 31% of them seen just once. Input material: blood. The receptors shown here come from a woman between 25 and 40 years old in good health.

Turning to this clonotype: Relative to the germline gene, one junction end is altered; a read error may explain this. The gene calls are TRBV3-1 and TRBJ2-7; TRBD2 is a possible D gene (5 bases). CDR1 is LGHDT and CDR2 is YNNKEL in the germline V gene (reference sequence). The CDR3 spans 11 residues. CDR3 nucleotide sequence: TGTGTCAGCAGCTTCCGGGGAGAGCAGTACTTC. The encoded protein is CVSSFRGEQYF.

The rearrangement joins TRBV20-1 to TRBJ2-7, with D tentatively TRBD1 or TRBD2 (5 bases each). Per germline, CDR1 DFQATT and CDR2 SNEGSKA (reference sequence). Trimming removed 5 bases at V and 5 bases at J, with 13 bases between. CDR3 length: 12 amino acids. The CDR3 bases are TGCAGTGCTTCTCGGGACGGCCACGAGCAGTACTTC. Translated: CSASRDGHEQYF.

This clonotype was seen only a few times. The rearrangement links TRBV29-1 to TRBJ1-1; tentative D call: TRBD1 (5 bases). CDR1 is SQVTM and CDR2 is ANQGSEA in the germline V gene. The CDR3 has 14 residues. Trimming removed 6 bases from V and 0 bases from J, with 14 bases in between. In nucleotides, the CDR3 is TGCAGCGTGACAGAACAGGTAGTGAACACTGAAGCTTTCTTT. It codes for CSVTEQVVNTEAFF. Based on the CDR3 plus reference TRBV29-1 and TRBJ1-1, the full variable domain is SAVISQKPSRDICQRGTSLTIQCQVDSQVTMMFWYRQQPGQSLTLIATANQGSEATYESGFVIDKFPISRPNLTFSTLTVSNMSPEDSSIYLCSVTEQVVNTEAFFGQGTRLTVV.

The DNA of the CDR3 is TGTGCCACCAGTGTTGCGGGAGGGCCCATCGACTACGGTGAGCAGTTCTTC. As protein: CATSVAGGPIDYGEQFF. The V and J genes are TRBV24-1 and TRBJ2-1, with TRBD2 identical over 9 bases. This CDR3 region has 17 residues. CDR1 is KGHDR, CDR2 SFDVKD, per germline. V dropped 5 bases and J dropped 9; count of bases not matched to a gene: 16.

This chain joins TRBV4-1 and TRBJ2-1; a weak D match, TRBD2 (6 bases). This CDR3 is built from 16 residues. The germline V and J ends were trimmed by 8 bases and 0 bases, with 17 bases remaining between them. From germline, CDR1 is MGHRA and CDR2 YSYEKL. This chain's CDR3 is CASGRGGRSSYNEQFF. The CDR3 region has the DNA TGCGCCAGCGGACGTGGAGGGAGAAGCTCCTACAATGAGCAGTTCTTC.

The chain uses TRBV20-1 and TRBJ2-5; 11 bases match TRBD2. Germline lookup yields CDR1 DFQATT and CDR2 SNEGSKA (reference sequence). The CDR3 loop spans 15 amino acids. Trimming at V came to 5 bases and at J to 4 bases, leaving 9 bases not matched to a gene. The CDR3 nucleotides read TGCAGTGCTTCGATAGCGGGGGGGCTTCCAGAGACCCAGTACTTC. It specifies CSASIAGGLPETQYF.

The table lists this clonotype with a few counts. This sequence joins TRBV6-1 and TRBJ1-2, with D unresolved. Between the trimmed V and J ends, which lost 3 bases and 2 bases, there was a span of 7 bases. Germline CDR1 reads MNHNS; CDR2 reads SASEGT. The CDR3 extends over 13 amino acids. The CDR3 sequence: CASSEVRNYGYTF. The CDR3 coding sequence is TGTGCCAGCAGTGAGGTACGAAACTATGGCTACACCTTC.

The DNA of the CDR3 is TGTGCCAGCAGTTATAGCTACGGCAGGGAGGATTCCTATAATTCACCCCTCCACTTT. Encoded protein: CASSYSYGREDSYNSPLHF. The chain couples TRBV6-2 or TRBV6-3 to TRBJ1-6; tentatively, D is TRBD1 (5 bases). Trimming cost V 3 bases and J 1 base, with 19 bases left between them. This CDR3 is 19 amino acids long. Germline loops: CDR1 MNHEY, CDR2 SVGEGT.

The chain combines TRBV24-1 with TRBJ2-3; no clear D. The CDR3 consists of 15 residues. The V gene's germline CDR1 is KGHDR and CDR2 SFDVKD. Between the trimmed V and J ends, which lost 2 bases and 2 bases, there was a span of 10 bases. The CDR3 nucleotides read TGTGCCACCAGTGATTCTAGGAGCCCCACAGATACGCAGTATTTT. It codes for CATSDSRSPTDTQYF.

The rearrangement joins TRBV20-1 to TRBJ2-5; 8 nucleotides agree with TRBD1. This CDR3 has 15 amino acids. V trimming: 3 bases; J trimming: 2 bases; junction bases outside the gene matches: 8. Germline CDR1 and CDR2: DFQATT and SNEGSKA (reference sequence). The CDR3: CSASPGQAKQETQYF. CDR3 sequence (DNA): TGCAGTGCTAGCCCGGGACAGGCCAAACAAGAGACCCAGTACTTC.